The sequence of this T cell receptor beta chain was determined in a study of human T cells and chemical hapten exposure (dated by TCRdb to the early 2020s). Some background on the complete study: For sensitization, 2% DPC in acetone was applied to a roughly 2 cm by roughly 2 cm area of upper inner arm skin. Twenty-nine alopecia patients provided blood for TCR sequencing at one to four time points (pre-sensitization, 2, 6 and 24 weeks). This study followed changes in the peripheral blood TCR repertoire in vivo during primary and secondary sensitization of alopecia patients to the hapten diphenylcyclopropenone (DPC). Blood samples were taken from patients before sensitization (week 0) and at 2, 6 and about 24 weeks after DPC sensitization. The patient cohort, mostly female, included alopecia areata with under or over 50% scalp involvement, alopecia totalis and alopecia universalis. Patch tests used Finn chambers with 0.01% DPC on the upper back, scored after 6 days by International Contact Dermatitis Research Group standards. The libraries were sequenced as a pool, and the TCR yield per sample differed mostly because of small variations in library volumes within the pool. Throughout the study period of roughly 24 weeks, patients also received therapeutic DPC doses to the scalp every week. On the study overall, not on this receptor specifically: A positive correlation was found between the number of PT1 expanded TCRs and patch test score, with significance reached at thresholds 8, 16 and 32 but not 4. After repeated subsampling, the strength of the expansion versus patch-test correlation and the threshold at which it became significant changed. Alopecia, a presumed autoimmune disease, was present in all patients, so the immune response of the patients might differ from that of healthy individuals. Compared with pre-sensitization or healthy control sets, expanded TCRs formed significantly more large CDR3 similarity clusters, which is consistent with antigen-driven responses. DPC sensitization did not change how many TCRs were above 1 in 1000 frequency, and no evidence was found of alterations in global repertoire structure.

Libraries were constructed by RACE. The sample was run on a NextSeq 500. Library preparation attached unique molecular identifiers to individual cDNA molecules for quantitative, reproducible TCR counting. For every blood RNA sample, sequencing covered both the TCR alpha and TCR beta chains. The paper's data handling went like this. Samples had a median of roughly 100,000 TCRs, with a range from about 23,224 to 750,000. V, J and CDR3 annotation of the TCR reads was carried out using the Decombinator software suite. For PS versus PT1 abundance plots, all samples were subsampled to the same number of TCRs (28,000). Expanded TCRs were defined as absent before sensitization and observed at least eight times at the 2-week time point. TCRdb's own reprocessing of the public reads used fastp at Q25 and MiXCR and kept productive beta chains. A single entry per CDR3 protein holds the most common genes and DNA from its merged rows. The authors' filters were not applied to this entry. The sample data list roughly 100,000 distinct CDR3 sequences, and more than 10% of these were observed just once. The ten largest clones represent around 1.7% of the sample.

This specimen's time point label, per the study, means: pre-sensitization, week 0. The treatment or condition label of this sample denotes: therapeutic diphenylcyclopropenone sensitization with weekly scalp DPC. Blood at each patch-test visit was drawn before the patch test was applied. Eligible patients were aged 18 to 70, diagnosed with alopecia, deemed suitable for DPC therapy, and excluded if pregnant. Total RNA was extracted from unfractionated whole blood collected in Tempus Blood RNA tubes. On this clonotype itself: Its specific antigen is unknown. No much larger clonotype is one base removed from it; base qualities were not supplied.

Inclusive of the bounding cysteine and phenylalanine, the CDR3 is 14 residues long. Only the CDR3 region is kept as DNA, spanning 42 bases read in frame from base 1. Looking up the germline V gene yields CDR1 MDHEN and CDR2 SYDVKM. V lost 3 bases and J lost 2 bases; the stretch between them is 11 bases long. The sequenced sample was whole blood, obtained in connection with sensitization to the hapten diphenylcyclopropenone (DPC). The TCR comes from a woman in her forties or fifties with alopecia areata. Some clones in this sample may be carry-over from other donors' samples. The sequence joins TRBV28 to TRBJ2-7; a weak D assignment points to TRBD1 (6 bases agree). The DNA sequence is given as TGTGCCAGCAGTTTTGCGCAGGGGCCCTACGAGCAGTACTTC. Its translation reads: CASSFAQGPYEQYF.